Listed below are T cell receptor beta chains from one sample, sequenced in a study of preoperative IRX-2 immunotherapy in early breast cancer. Assay: immunoSEQ multiplex PCR; the TCRdb copy retains only in-frame clones and omits some. The table shows tens of thousands of clones, with nearly 90% occurring only once. The specimen comprised tumor tissue, sampled after IRX-2 immunotherapy. The receptors come from a human donor with breast cancer. Each CDR3 is given with its conserved first and last residue. A D gene is named only where the DNA matches it firmly. A clone size is listed for some rows: how often the clone was seen (once, few, many), or a class if it is expanded.

clone size	V gene	J gene	D gene	CDR3 protein	CDR3 DNA
-	TRBV6-8	TRBJ1-2	-	CASRDRQDYGYTF	TGTGCCAGCAGAGACAGGCAGGACTATGGCTACACCTTC
-	TRBV6-8	TRBJ2-1	TRBD2	CASSYDRGGNEQFF	TGTGCCAGCAGTTATGATAGGGGAGGGAATGAGCAGTTCTTC
-	TRBV6-8	TRBJ1-1	-	CASKLRGTEAFF	TGTGCCAGTAAGCTTCGTGGAACTGAAGCTTTCTTT
-	TRBV7-6	TRBJ2-1	TRBD1	CASSFPGQIRDEQFF	TGTGCCAGCAGCTTCCCGGGACAGATTCGCGATGAGCAGTTCTTC
-	TRBV11-3	TRBJ1-4	-	CASRRGQHLNEKLFF	TGTGCCAGCAGACGCGGACAGCACCTTAATGAAAAACTGTTTTTT
-	TRBV16	TRBJ1-2	-	CASSLEGQRGYTF	TGTGCCAGCAGCCTAGAAGGACAGCGCGGCTACACCTTC
-	TRBV10-3	TRBJ2-5	TRBD1	CAISEGGTGGSGEETQYF	TGTGCCATCAGTGAGGGGGGGACAGGGGGCTCCGGAGAAGAGACCCAGTACTTC
-	TRBV6-8	TRBJ2-2	-	CASSLLRGLNTGELFF	TGTGCCAGCAGCCTACTCCGGGGGCTAAACACCGGGGAGCTGTTTTTT
-	TRBV6-8	TRBJ1-2	-	CASRGGGYGYTF	TGTGCCAGCAGGGGGGGAGGCTATGGCTACACCTTC
-	TRBV6-8	TRBJ2-3	TRBD1	CASSYALTGTAAIPSTDTQYF	TGTGCCAGCAGTTACGCCCTTACCGGGACAGCCGCCATTCCTAGCACAGATACGCAGTATTTT
-	TRBV18	TRBJ1-1	-	CASSPLEGSEAFF	TGTGCCAGCTCACCATTGGAGGGATCTGAAGCTTTCTTT
-	TRBV5-1	TRBJ2-1	TRBD2	CATAGTISGGSPNEQFF	TGCGCCACCGCCGGGACAATTAGCGGGGGGTCCCCCAATGAGCAGTTCTTC
-	TRBV19	TRBJ2-2	-	CASRRGSGTKNTGELFF	TGTGCCAGTAGAAGGGGATCCGGGACAAAGAACACCGGGGAGCTGTTTTTT
-	TRBV6-8	TRBJ1-3	-	CASSFHSGRSSGNTIYF	TGTGCCAGCAGTTTTCATTCCGGACGGAGCTCTGGAAACACCATATATTTT
-	TRBV29-1	TRBJ2-7	-	CSVKTGSSYEQYF	TGCAGCGTTAAGACGGGGAGCTCCTACGAGCAGTACTTC
-	TRBV11-3	TRBJ2-5	TRBD1	CASSPGTGGETQYF	TGTGCCAGCAGCCCTGGGACAGGGGGAGAGACCCAGTACTTC
-	TRBV6-8	TRBJ2-3	-	CASRHDMADTQYF	TGTGCCAGCAGGCATGACATGGCAGATACGCAGTATTTT
-	TRBV11-3	TRBJ2-3	TRBD2	CASSFSGGLSDTQYF	TGTGCCAGCAGCTTCAGCGGGGGTCTCTCTGATACGCAGTATTTT
-	TRBV11-3	TRBJ2-5	-	CASSLGQGQETQYF	TGTGCCAGCAGCTTAGGGCAGGGACAAGAGACCCAGTACTTC
-	TRBV7-7	TRBJ1-4	-	CASSPRRGTATNEKLFF	TGTGCCAGCAGCCCCCGCCGGGGGACGGCAACTAATGAAAAACTGTTTTTT
-	TRBV19	TRBJ2-5	-	CASSISSAQETQYF	TGTGCCAGTAGTATCTCCAGCGCCCAAGAGACCCAGTACTTC
-	TRBV28	TRBJ1-3	TRBD1	CASSSPGQGFSGNTIYF	TGTGCCAGCAGTTCGCCGGGACAGGGTTTTTCTGGAAACACCATATATTTT
-	TRBV18	TRBJ1-5	-	CASSIDSNQPQHF	TGTGCCAGCTCTATTGATAGCAATCAGCCCCAGCATTTT
-	TRBV11-3	TRBJ2-7	-	CASSLGGGPIYEQYF	TGTGCCAGCAGCTTAGGAGGGGGGCCCATCTACGAGCAGTACTTC
-	TRBV30	TRBJ1-3	-	CACQTAVSGNTIYF	TGTGCCTGCCAGACAGCTGTCTCTGGAAACACCATATATTTT
-	TRBV12-5	TRBJ2-1	TRBD2	CASGVSGLAGGLSWNEQFF	TGTGCTAGTGGTGTATCGGGACTAGCGGGGGGGCTGAGTTGGAATGAGCAGTTCTTC
few	TRBV6-8	TRBJ1-6	-	CASNSRGGLSLAHF	TGTGCCAGCAACAGTCGGGGAGGGTTAAGTCTGGCTCACTTT
once	TRBV18	TRBJ2-3	TRBD2	CASSPLGGYGGGAKDTQYF	TGTGCCAGCTCACCTCTCGGAGGATACGGCGGGGGGGCCAAGGATACGCAGTATTTT
-	TRBV11-3	TRBJ1-4	-	CASSLWTIGEKLFF	TGTGCCAGCAGCTTGTGGACGATCGGGGAAAAACTGTTTTTT
-	TRBV28	TRBJ2-2	TRBD2	CASSLGELAGTGELFF	TGTGCCAGCAGTTTAGGGGAACTAGCGGGGACCGGGGAGCTGTTTTTT
-	TRBV14	TRBJ1-2	-	CASSQRGDSYGYTF	TGTGCCAGCAGCCAAAGGGGCGACAGCTATGGCTACACCTTC
few	TRBV11-3	TRBJ1-1	-	CASSQYNYRDNTEAFF	TGTGCCAGCAGCCAGTACAACTACAGGGATAACACTGAAGCTTTCTTT
-	TRBV11-3	TRBJ1-1	-	CASSPHLGAATEAFF	TGTGCCAGCAGCCCCCACCTGGGGGCGGCCACTGAAGCTTTCTTT
-	TRBV12-5	TRBJ2-7	-	CASGIDRSYEQYF	TGTGCCAGCGGAATCGACAGGTCCTACGAGCAGTACTTC
-	TRBV7-7	TRBJ2-1	-	CASSWGTGVAYNEQFF	TGTGCCAGTAGCTGGGGTACGGGGGTCGCCTACAATGAGCAGTTCTTC
-	TRBV6-7	TRBJ1-3	-	CASSPRRGSDLGSGNTIYF	TGTGCCAGCAGCCCTAGGCGGGGGTCCGATTTAGGCTCTGGAAACACCATATATTTT
-	TRBV6-4	TRBJ2-3	-	CASSVGAGTDTQYF	TGTGCCAGCAGTGTGGGGGCCGGCACAGATACGCAGTATTTT
-	TRBV16	TRBJ1-5	-	CASTSKAGVGNQPQHF	TGTGCCAGCACCTCCAAGGCGGGGGTCGGCAATCAGCCCCAGCATTTT
-	TRBV6-8	TRBJ2-7	-	CASRIGFFYEQYF	TGTGCCAGCAGAATAGGGTTCTTCTACGAGCAGTACTTC
-	TRBV7-1	TRBJ2-2	TRBD2	CASSLVGLAGTGELFF	TGTGCCAGCAGCTTAGTCGGACTAGCGGGCACCGGGGAGCTGTTTTTT
-	TRBV15	TRBJ1-1	TRBD1	CASSLGDRGNTEAFF	TGTGCCAGCAGCTTGGGCGACAGGGGGAACACTGAAGCTTTCTTT
-	TRBV19	TRBJ2-3	TRBD2	CASSILAGVIDTQYF	TGTGCCAGTAGTATACTAGCGGGAGTGATAGATACGCAGTATTTT
-	TRBV5-1	TRBJ1-4	-	CASSLEGPWREKLFF	TGCGCCAGCAGCTTGGAGGGCCCCTGGAGGGAAAAACTGTTTTTT
-	TRBV18	TRBJ2-1	TRBD2	CASSPRREVSNEQFF	TGTGCCAGCTCACCCCGGCGGGAGGTGTCCAATGAGCAGTTCTTC
once	TRBV6-8	TRBJ1-2	TRBD1	CAISPSQGALRVGYTF	TGTGCCATCAGTCCTTCACAGGGGGCTCTTAGGGTTGGCTACACCTTC
-	TRBV18	TRBJ1-1	-	CASSPPVQGRTFF	TGTGCCAGCTCACCGCCCGTTCAGGGGAGAACTTTCTTT
-	TRBV11-3	TRBJ2-7	-	CASSFLAGDAYEQYF	TGTGCCAGCAGTTTCCTGGCGGGCGATGCCTACGAGCAGTACTTC
-	TRBV6-8	TRBJ2-7	TRBD1	CASSYFGQGRLEQYF	TGTGCCAGCAGTTACTTTGGACAGGGGAGGTTGGAGCAGTACTTC
-	TRBV15	TRBJ2-5	-	CATSTWGAGEETQYF	TGTGCCACCAGCACCTGGGGGGCAGGGGAAGAGACCCAGTACTTC
-	TRBV29-1	TRBJ1-1	-	CSVEDPPPRDTEAFF	TGCAGCGTTGAAGACCCCCCTCCGAGGGACACTGAAGCTTTCTTT
once	TRBV7-8	TRBJ2-1	TRBD2	CASSQGLAFHEQFF	TGTGCCAGCAGCCAGGGACTAGCGTTCCATGAGCAGTTCTTC